This T cell receptor (beta chain) comes out of a study of shared T cell receptors in the human thymus. Using immunoSEQ multiplex PCR, the repertoire was profiled, and TCRdb retains in-frame clones only, with some absent. The table shows roughly 700,000 clones, with 88% occurring only once. Trimming cost V 4 bases and J 12 bases, with 19 bases left between them. Germline assignment: CDR1 SGHTA and CDR2 FQGNSA. This CDR3 has 14 amino acids. The data were also submitted as part of a second study, on human thymus T cells. As that study records: Healthy Finnish infants undergoing corrective surgery for congenital heart defects provided the donor material. Corrective cardiac operations yielded the resected thymus tissue. Biased V and J segment usage appeared in thymus and peripheral blood. Unrelated people showed highly overlapping thymic repertoires, related research reported.

The chain links TRBV7-2 to TRBJ2-1; weak D call: TRBD2 (6 bases). The sequenced sample consisted of thymocytes. The sequence derives from a boy under two years old with a congenital heart defect. For the CDR3, the DNA is TGTGCCAGCAGCTCCGGAAACCCGACTAGGGGGCAGTTCTTC. Translation gives CASSSGNPTRGQFF.